One and the same sample provided the 14 T cell receptor beta chains below, sequenced in a study of blood T cell repertoires in COVID-19. Sequenced by immunoSEQ multiplex PCR; TCRdb stores in-frame clones only, minus some. The sample lists 250,000 or so clones, more than 65% occurring once. The material sequenced was PBMCs or T cells enriched from blood (not recorded which). Every receptor here comes from a man between 50 and 59 years old who had recovered from COVID-19.

This chain uses TRBV12-5 with TRBJ2-2, with 9 bases fitting TRBD2. Germline CDR1 LGHNT, CDR2 FRNRAP. Germline trimming cut 0 bases from V and 4 bases from J; bases unmatched to any gene: 9. CDR3 length: 18 residues. CDR3 DNA: TGTGCTAGTGGTTTGGTCCTTGGACTAGCGAGGTTCACCGGGGAGCTGTTTTTT. Its protein product is CASGLVLGLARFTGELFF.

The chain combines TRBV5-1 with TRBJ2-1; D is perhaps TRBD1 (6 bases). The CDR3 totals 14 residues. V was clipped by 0 bases and J by 6 bases, with 10 bases between them. Germline V gene data show CDR1 as SGHRS and CDR2 as YFSETQ. The CDR3: CASSLASGANEQFF. In DNA form, the CDR3 reads TGCGCCAGCAGCTTGGCGTCAGGGGCCAATGAGCAGTTCTTC.

The chain links TRBV13 to TRBJ2-2; D is possibly TRBD2 (6 bases). The germline CDR1 and CDR2 sequences are PRHDT and FYEKMQ (reference sequence). Trimming stripped 5 bases from V and 4 bases from J, with 14 bases between. The CDR3 loop spans 15 amino acids. The DNA of the CDR3 is TGTGCCAGCAGCGGGGGGTTCGGTGGCACCGGGGAGCTGTTTTTT. Protein product: CASSGGFGGTGELFF.

Points on this clone: The junction and the germline gene differ at one end; a read error may be behind it. V usage is TRBV3-1 (or the pseudogene TRBV3-2) and J usage is TRBJ2-5; TRBD2 might be the D (6 bases). The germline gives CDR1 LGHDT, CDR2 YNNKEL (reference sequence). The length of the CDR3 is 11 residues. The CDR3, as DNA: TGTGCCAGCAGCAATGGTGGGGGGAGTGACTTC. This codes for CASSNGGGSDF.

This chain uses TRBV11-2 with TRBJ1-1; 8 nucleotides line up with TRBD1. This CDR3 region has 15 residues. Germline trimming cut 1 base from V and 0 bases from J; bases unmatched to any gene: 1. Germline lookup yields CDR1 SGHAT and CDR2 FQNNGV. CDR3 in DNA: TGTGCCAGCAGCTTAGCAGGGGGCATGAACACTGAAGCTTTCTTT. Its translation: CASSLAGGMNTEAFF.

The rearrangement links TRBV12-3 or TRBV12-4 to TRBJ1-2, with D hard to call. V was trimmed by 5 bases and J by 2 bases, leaving 9 bases between them. The CDR3 consists of 13 residues. In DNA, the CDR3 is TGTGCCAGCAGTCGCGTGAAGAACTATGGCTACACCTTC. It translates to CASSRVKNYGYTF.

CDR3 sequence: CASSQDPPGLAVYNEQFF. The CDR3 DNA is TGTGCCAGCAGCCAAGATCCCCCAGGACTAGCGGTTTACAATGAGCAGTTCTTC. The V gene is TRBV3-1 (or the pseudogene TRBV3-2), the J gene TRBJ2-1; TRBD2 matches 10 bases. In germline, CDR1 is LGHDT, CDR2 YNNKEL (reference sequence). V was clipped by 0 bases and J by 4 bases; unmatched bases: 9. The CDR3 length is 18 residues.

The rearrangement joins TRBV6-6 to TRBJ1-1; no firm D call. The germline gives CDR1 MNHNY, CDR2 SVGAGI (reference sequence). Trimming removed 7 bases at V and 8 bases at J, with 17 bases between. The CDR3 is made up of 13 amino acids. The CDR3, as DNA: TGTGCCAGCAAAACTCCCGGAGCGCCCGAAGCTTTCTTT. Its protein is CASKTPGAPEAFF.

As to this clone: One end of the junction does not line up with germline, which may come from a read error. The V gene is TRBV12-5, the J gene TRBJ2-7; TRBD2 matches at 9 bases. The CDR3 consists of 16 residues. The germline V gene has CDR1 LGHNT and CDR2 FRNRAP. CDR3: CASALAGAPRSHEQYF. Written as DNA, the CDR3 is TGTGCTAGTGCCTTAGCGGGAGCTCCCCGCTCCCACGAGCAGTACTTC. The whole variable domain, remainder taken from reference TRBV12-5 and TRBJ2-7, is DARVTQTPRHKVTEMGQEVTMRCQPILGHNTVFWYRQTMMQGLELLAYFRNRAPLDDSGMPKDRFSAEMPDATLATLKIQPSEPRDSAVYFCASALAGAPRSHEQYFGPGTRLTVT.

This clone was seen a single time. The chain uses TRBV18 and TRBJ2-2; TRBD1 is a possible D gene (6 bases). Trimming stripped 4 bases from V and 3 bases from J, with 9 bases between. The length of the CDR3 is 14 residues. Germline lookup yields CDR1 KGHSH and CDR2 LQKENI. The CDR3 reads CASSRGGDTGELFF. The DNA of the CDR3 is TGTGCCAGCTCACGAGGGGGAGACACCGGGGAGCTGTTTTTT.

J is TRBJ1-1 and V is TRBV5-6; D ambiguous. CDR3 length: 13 residues. V was cut by 1 base and J by 4 bases, with 8 bases left in between. Germline V gene lookup returns CDR1 SGHDT and CDR2 YYEEEE. CDR3 amino acids: CASSLQVSTEAFF. The CDR3 DNA reads as TGTGCCAGCAGCTTGCAGGTTTCCACTGAAGCTTTCTTT.

This sequence joins TRBV5-6 and TRBJ2-1; tentatively, D is TRBD2 (5 bases). The CDR3 extends over 16 amino acids. V dropped 1 base and J dropped 5 bases, with 16 bases sitting between them. The germline gives CDR1 SGHDT, CDR2 YYEEEE. In DNA, the CDR3 is TGTGCCAGCAGCTTGCGGGGTCGGCTAGTAGACAATGAGCAGTTCTTC. Translating gives CASSLRGRLVDNEQFF.

The CDR3 coding sequence is TGTGCCAGCACCCGAGATCCGGTCCAAGAGACCCAGTACTTC. Translation: CASTRDPVQETQYF. The chain has TRBV11-1 and TRBJ2-5; D ambiguous. The germline V and J ends were trimmed by 7 bases and 1 base, with 13 bases remaining between them. This CDR3 contains 14 residues. Germline CDR1 and CDR2: SGHAT and FQDESV (reference sequence).

The chain combines TRBV19 with TRBJ1-4; 7 nucleotides agree with TRBD1. Trimming cost V 6 bases and J 5 bases; bases outside gene matches: 9. Germline V gene data show CDR1 as LNHDA and CDR2 as SQIVND (reference sequence). The CDR3 has 15 amino acids. CDR3 coding DNA: TGTGCCAGTAGCGCCCCAGGGGGGAGAAATGAAAAACTGTTTTTT. Translation: CASSAPGGRNEKLFF.